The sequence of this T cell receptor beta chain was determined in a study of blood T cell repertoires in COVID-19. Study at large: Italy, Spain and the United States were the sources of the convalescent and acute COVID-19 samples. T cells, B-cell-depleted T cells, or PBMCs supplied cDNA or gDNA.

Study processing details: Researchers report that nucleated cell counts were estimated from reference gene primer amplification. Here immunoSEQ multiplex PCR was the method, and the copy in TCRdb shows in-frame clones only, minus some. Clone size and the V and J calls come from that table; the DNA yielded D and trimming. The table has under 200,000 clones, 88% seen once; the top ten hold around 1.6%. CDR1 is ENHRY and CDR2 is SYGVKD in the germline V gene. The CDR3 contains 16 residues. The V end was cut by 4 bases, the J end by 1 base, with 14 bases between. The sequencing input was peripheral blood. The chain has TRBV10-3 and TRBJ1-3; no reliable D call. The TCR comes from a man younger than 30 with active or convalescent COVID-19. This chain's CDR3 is CAISGGLSGSGNTIYF. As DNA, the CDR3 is TGTGCCATCAGTGGAGGACTGAGTGGGTCTGGAAACACCATATATTTT.